The 31 T cell receptor beta chains presented below share a single source sample, sequenced in a study of blood T cell repertoires in COVID-19. The data were produced by immunoSEQ multiplex PCR, yet TCRdb's version contains in-frame clones alone and is incomplete. This table has 27,000 or so clones, about 88% appearing once. Sequenced: peripheral blood. The origin of the receptors is a woman in her forties or fifties with active COVID-19.

The chain combines TRBV6-5 with TRBJ1-4, with 7 bases that match TRBD1. CDR1 MNHEY and CDR2 SVGAGI come from the germline V gene. This CDR3 has 15 residues. V gave up 6 bases and J gave up 4 bases; unmatched junction bases: 8. The CDR3 loop reads CASSTRGGLNEKLFF. DNA of the CDR3: TGTGCCAGCAGCACACGAGGGGGCCTTAATGAAAAACTGTTTTTT.

The chain links TRBV29-1 to TRBJ2-1; 10 bases fit TRBD1. V lost 6 bases to trimming and J lost 7 bases; unmatched junction nucleotides: 6. CDR1 SQVTM and CDR2 ANQGSEA come from the germline V gene. The CDR3 length is 13 residues. The CDR3 region has the DNA TGCAGCGTGGACAGGGGGAAGAGGAATGAGCAGTTCTTC. This gives the protein CSVDRGKRNEQFF.

A single count supports this clone. This chain joins TRBV27 and TRBJ2-1; D remains unclear. CDR1 and CDR2 (germline): MNHEY, SMNVEV (reference sequence). V was clipped by 6 bases and J by 4 bases, with 13 bases between them. The CDR3 spans 14 residues. The CDR3 DNA is TGTGCCAGCAGGTCCACGGCGGTTTACAATGAGCAGTTCTTC. It is translated as CASRSTAVYNEQFF.

By sample share, this clone is medium-sized. The chain combines TRBV6-5 with TRBJ2-1; 7 positions match TRBD2. CDR1 is MNHEY and CDR2 is SVGAGI in the germline V gene. The V and J ends lost 6 bases and 8 bases, in that order; junction bases with no gene match: 4. The CDR3 consists of 12 residues. CDR3 residues: CASSVTSHEQFF. CDR3 coding DNA: TGTGCCAGCAGCGTGACTAGCCATGAGCAGTTCTTC.

This chain uses TRBV4-2 with TRBJ2-2; the match to TRBD1 covers 8 bases. Germline V CDR1 and CDR2: LGHNA, YNFKEQ. The CDR3 is made up of 18 amino acids. The V segment lost 0 bases and the J segment 4 bases; nucleotides outside the gene matches: 10. The CDR3 DNA reads as TGTGCCAGCAGCCAAGATCTCGGATCCGGGACAGGCACCGGGGAGCTGTTTTTT. This translates into CASSQDLGSGTGTGELFF.

The rearrangement joins TRBV6-1 to TRBJ1-5; 10 bases are a match to TRBD1. V dropped 1 base and J dropped 6; count of bases not matched to a gene: 3. Germline V lookup: CDR1 MNHNS, CDR2 SASEGT. CDR3 length: 15 residues. CDR3 sequence reads: CASSEGQGAGQPQHF. The CDR3 DNA reads TGTGCCAGCAGTGAAGGACAGGGGGCCGGTCAGCCCCAGCATTTT.

Worth noting for this clone: Mismatch with germline at one junction end may stem from a read error. This chain uses TRBV28 with TRBJ1-4; no clear D. The CDR3 spans 12 residues. Germline CDR1 MDHEN, CDR2 SYDVKM. CDR3 sequence reads: CASSPPRAGKLF. CDR3 sequence (DNA): TGTGCCAGCAGTCCGCCGCGGGCCGGGAAGCTTTTT.

The V gene is TRBV7-8, the J gene TRBJ2-1; 9 bases are a match to TRBD2. V lost 5 bases and J lost 7; bases outside the gene matches: 9. The CDR3 is 15 amino acids. Germline CDR1 and CDR2: SGHVS and FQNEAQ. The CDR3 loop is CASSPYGTSRNEQFF. In DNA form, the CDR3 reads TGTGCCAGCAGCCCGTATGGGACTAGCAGAAATGAGCAGTTCTTC.

The genes are TRBV6-1 and TRBJ2-5; no firm D call. The germline V gene encodes CDR1 MNHNS and CDR2 SASEGT. The V and J ends lost 1 base and 2 bases respectively, with 8 bases between them. There are 14 residues in the CDR3. The DNA of the CDR3 is TGTGCCAGCAGTGAAGGGTCAGTACAAGAGACCCAGTACTTC. This sequence encodes CASSEGSVQETQYF.

The DNA of the CDR3 is TGTGCCAGTAGCACATCCACCGGGGAGCTGTTTTTT. It is translated as CASSTSTGELFF. This sequence joins TRBV19 and TRBJ2-2; D remains ambiguous. Germline CDR1 reads LNHDA; CDR2 reads SQIVND (reference sequence). CDR3 size: 12 residues. V lost 6 bases and J 4 bases, leaving 6 bases between the germline ends.

The gene calls are TRBV10-2 and TRBJ1-6; the D gene is possibly TRBD1 (6 bases). In germline, CDR1 is WSHSY, CDR2 SAAADI. CDR3 length: 14 amino acids. Trimming removed 5 bases at V and 5 bases at J, with 10 bases between. CDR3 loop: CASSLGADNSPLHF. The DNA for the CDR3 is TGCGCCAGCAGTTTGGGGGCGGATAATTCACCCCTCCACTTT.

This clone is a singleton in its sample. V and J are TRBV14 and TRBJ2-5; maybe TRBD2 (5 bases). Germline-derived CDR1 and CDR2 are SGHDN and FVKESK. The CDR3 has 16 residues. V lost 0 bases to trimming and J lost 4 bases, with 15 bases between them. The CDR3 sequence is CASSQESGGLGETQYF. The CDR3 region has the DNA TGTGCCAGCAGCCAAGAAAGCGGAGGTCTGGGAGAGACCCAGTACTTC.

The V call is TRBV20-1, the J call TRBJ2-7, with a possible D match to TRBD2 (6 bases). Germline-derived CDR1 and CDR2 are DFQATT and SNEGSKA (reference sequence). Between the trimmed V and J ends, which lost 3 bases and 7 bases, there was a span of 13 bases. The CDR3 contains 12 residues. The CDR3 protein is CSASGTQWEQYF. CDR3 DNA sequence: TGCAGTGCTAGTGGGACTCAATGGGAGCAGTACTTC.

This sequence joins TRBV11-2 and TRBJ2-7; D gene uncertain. From germline, CDR1 is SGHAT and CDR2 FQNNGV. The CDR3 loop spans 12 amino acids. The V end lost 5 bases, the J end lost 0 bases, and 5 bases lay between the germline ends. CDR3 nucleotides: TGTGCCAGCAGCCGGAGCTCCTACGAGCAGTACTTC. It codes for CASSRSSYEQYF.

The chain carries TRBV19 and TRBJ2-7, with 10 bases fitting TRBD2. V shed 4 bases, J shed 6 bases, and the junction held 9 bases outside the gene matches. CDR1 is LNHDA, CDR2 SQIVND, per germline (reference sequence). This CDR3 has 15 residues. CDR3 nucleotide sequence: TGTGCCAGTAGTACCTCCGCTAGCGGGAGTAGCGAGCAGTACTTC. This encodes CASSTSASGSSEQYF.

The rearrangement uses TRBV7-6 and TRBJ2-7; tentative D call: TRBD2 (6 bases). The CDR3 extends over 16 amino acids. CDR1 and CDR2 from the germline V gene are SGHVS and FNYEAQ. V lost 1 base, J lost 2 bases, and 15 bases lay in between. CDR3 nucleotide sequence: TGTGCCAGCAGCTTAGGTGGGGGGTCCGGGGCCTACGAGCAGTACTTC. It translates to CASSLGGGSGAYEQYF.

The chain employs TRBV29-1 and TRBJ2-5, with D perhaps TRBD1 (5 bases). The V gene's germline CDR1 is SQVTM and CDR2 ANQGSEA. The CDR3 length is 13 residues. Trimming stripped 0 bases from V and 3 bases from J, with 8 bases between. This CDR3 reads CSVEEKGEETQYF. CDR3 DNA: TGCAGCGTTGAAGAGAAAGGGGAAGAGACCCAGTACTTC. The complete variable domain, with remaining parts taken from reference TRBV29-1 and TRBJ2-5, reads SAVISQKPSRDICQRGTSLTIQCQVDSQVTMMFWYRQQPGQSLTLIATANQGSEATYESGFVIDKFPISRPNLTFSTLTVSNMSPEDSSIYLCSVEEKGEETQYFGPGTRLLVL.

This clone was recorded only once. V gene TRBV5-1 combines with J gene TRBJ2-5; 7 bases map to TRBD2. J gave up 4 bases and V 6 bases, and 15 bases lay outside the gene matches. This CDR3 spans 16 amino acids. Germline V gene data show CDR1 as SGHRS and CDR2 as YFSETQ. Here the CDR3 DNA reads TGCGCCAGCACCCCAAGCTCGGCCAGCGGGATAGAGACCCAGTACTTC. Amino acids: CASTPSSASGIETQYF.

The chain has TRBV27 and TRBJ2-1; D is uncertain. There are 15 residues in the CDR3. From germline, CDR1 is MNHEY and CDR2 SMNVEV (reference sequence). V shed 2 bases and J shed 9 bases, with 17 bases lying between them. This chain's CDR3 is CASSLTAAASFEQFF. In DNA form, the CDR3 reads TGTGCCAGCAGTTTAACGGCGGCCGCCTCGTTTGAGCAGTTCTTC.

This clone was counted once. CDR3 protein: CASNPRWANNSPLHF. As DNA, the CDR3 is TGTGCCAGCAACCCAAGGTGGGCCAATAATTCACCCCTCCACTTT. This chain uses TRBV27 with TRBJ1-6; no clear D gene. The CDR3 is 15 residues long. Trimming cost V 7 bases and J 5 bases, with 15 bases left between them. Germline CDR1 reads MNHEY; CDR2 reads SMNVEV (reference sequence).

The chain uses TRBV5-1 and TRBJ1-2, with 9 bases lining up with TRBD1. The CDR3 is 14 residues long. CDR1 and CDR2 (germline): SGHRS, YFSETQ. J gave up 8 bases and V 4 bases, and 9 bases lay outside the gene matches. CDR3 sequence: CASSPLQGAMGYTF. As DNA, the CDR3 is TGCGCCAGCAGCCCACTACAGGGGGCTATGGGCTACACCTTC.

V gene TRBV30 combines with J gene TRBJ2-1; 9 nucleotides agree with TRBD2. The CDR3 sequence is 14 residues long. CDR1 is GTSNPN and CDR2 is SVGIG in the germline V gene (reference sequence). V was clipped by 1 base and J by 4 bases; unmatched bases: 2. The DNA for the CDR3 is TGTGCCTGGAGTGGGACTAGCGAGTACAATGAGCAGTTCTTC. Protein sequence: CAWSGTSEYNEQFF.

This chain links TRBV5-1 with TRBJ2-5; D might be TRBD2 (5 bases). Deletions cut 3 bases from V and 5 bases from J, with 11 bases between. The germline gives CDR1 SGHRS, CDR2 YFSETQ. The CDR3 has 13 residues. The CDR3 DNA sequence: TGCGCCAGCAGCTCGGACTGGTTGGAGACCCAGTACTTC. It is translated as CASSSDWLETQYF.

This chain uses TRBV19 with TRBJ1-1; TRBD1 is a possible D gene (6 bases). V shed 10 bases and J shed 0 bases, with 12 bases lying between them. This CDR3 comprises 13 residues. Germline lookup yields CDR1 LNHDA and CDR2 SQIVND (reference sequence). CDR3 DNA: TGTGCCACCAGCGACAGGTTGAACACTGAAGCTTTCTTT. Amino acids: CATSDRLNTEAFF.

The CDR3: CASSPGMDEQYF. In DNA form, the CDR3 reads TGTGCCAGCTCACCGGGCATGGACGAGCAGTACTTC. The rearrangement joins TRBV18 to TRBJ2-7; D is undetermined. CDR1 and CDR2 from the germline V gene are KGHSH and LQKENI. Trimming took off 3 bases at V and 5 bases at J, with 8 bases between the two ends. The CDR3 is 12 residues long. Complete variable domain (other parts from reference TRBV18 and TRBJ2-7): NAGVMQNPRHLVRRRGQEARLRCSPMKGHSHVYWYRQLPEEGLKFMVYLQKENIIDESGMPKERFSAEFPKEGPSILRIQQVVRGDSAAYFCASSPGMDEQYFGPGTRLTVT.

The rearrangement uses TRBV6-5 and TRBJ1-1; 8 nucleotides agree with TRBD1. The CDR3 covers 14 residues. Per the germline V gene, CDR1 is MNHEY and CDR2 is SVGAGI. V lost 5 bases to trimming and J lost 1 base; unmatched junction nucleotides: 3. CDR3 nucleotide sequence: TGTGCCAGCAGTCGACAGGGGCCGAACACTGAAGCTTTCTTT. It specifies CASSRQGPNTEAFF.

The V gene is TRBV2, the J gene TRBJ1-3, with a weak D call TRBD1 (6 bases). Germline V gene sequence: CDR1 SNHLY, CDR2 FYNNEI. The CDR3 contains 15 residues. Trimming took 2 bases from V and 0 from J, leaving 8 bases between them. The CDR3 loop is CASSEQGHSGNTIYF. The CDR3 region has the DNA TGTGCCAGCAGTGAACAGGGACACTCTGGAAACACCATATATTTT.

The chain joins TRBV7-9 to TRBJ2-2; the D gene is possibly TRBD2 (5 bases). The V gene lost 1 base and the J gene lost 4 bases, with 13 bases spanning the gap. The germline V gene encodes CDR1 SEHNR and CDR2 FQNEAQ (reference sequence). The CDR3 length is 16 residues. CDR3 sequence: CASSLGSGRGTGELFF. The CDR3 nucleotides are TGTGCCAGCAGCTTAGGGTCGGGGAGAGGCACCGGGGAGCTGTTTTTT.

This clone has only one observation. The chain joins TRBV19 to TRBJ1-2; TRBD1 is a possible D gene (6 bases). The CDR3 runs 15 residues. Germline-derived CDR1 and CDR2 are LNHDA and SQIVND (reference sequence). Trimming removed 5 bases at V and 3 bases at J, with 16 bases between. The CDR3 loop is CASSGPSRGHYGYTF. CDR3 sequence (DNA): TGTGCCAGTAGTGGACCCAGCAGGGGCCACTATGGCTACACCTTC.

The rearrangement uses TRBV28 and TRBJ2-2; D is perhaps TRBD2 (7 bases). The length of the CDR3 is 15 residues. With 5 bases removed from V and 5 bases from J, the gap between germline ends came to 15 bases. CDR1 and CDR2 from the germline V gene are MDHEN and SYDVKM. The CDR3 region has the DNA TGTGCCAGCAGTCCCCTAGGGGGGGGGACCGGGGAGCTGTTTTTT. Protein product: CASSPLGGGTGELFF. Full variable domain (remainder filled in from reference TRBV28 and TRBJ2-2): DVKVTQSSRYLVKRTGEKVFLECVQDMDHENMFWYRQDPGLGLRLIYFSYDVKMKEKGDIPEGYSVSREKKERFSLILESASTNQTSMYLCASSPLGGGTGELFFGEGSRLTVL.

This clone was observed a few times. V gene TRBV19 combines with J gene TRBJ1-1; the match to TRBD1 covers 12 bases. This CDR3 region has 17 residues. Germline lookup yields CDR1 LNHDA and CDR2 SQIVND (reference sequence). V dropped 7 bases and J dropped 0; count of bases not matched to a gene: 9. CDR3 sequence reads: CASTRGTGGFMNTEAFF. CDR3 nucleotides: TGTGCCAGTACCCGCGGGACAGGGGGCTTTATGAACACTGAAGCTTTCTTT.